Listed here are 22 T cell receptor beta chains from one sample, sequenced in a study of lymphopenia after photon versus proton radiotherapy. The repertoire was sequenced with immunoSEQ multiplex PCR; TCRdb's copy has only in-frame clones and lacks some. Among approximately 170,000 clones, roughly nine tenths were seen once, and the ten largest hold around 5%. Source: peripheral blood, taken from a patient treated with photon-based radiotherapy. Source of these receptors: a man aged 45-65 years with gastric cancer.

The chain uses TRBV7-8 and TRBJ1-5; possible D gene TRBD1, 6 bases. Per germline, CDR1 SGHVS and CDR2 FQNEAQ. The germline V and J ends were trimmed by 5 bases and 9 bases, with 17 bases remaining between them. The CDR3 loop spans 14 amino acids. In DNA, the CDR3 is TGTGCCAGCAGCCCCCGACAGGACCTGAGGCCCCAGCATTTT. This sequence encodes CASSPRQDLRPQHF.

Details on this clone: Distinct nucleotide sequences in the sample also encode this CDR3. CDR3 DNA: TGTGCCAGCTCACCAGGGACAGGGGAGACCCAGTACTTC. Protein sequence: CASSPGTGETQYF. The chain links TRBV18 to TRBJ2-5; 9 nucleotides line up with TRBD1. CDR1 is KGHSH, CDR2 LQKENI, per germline. CDR3 size: 13 residues. The trim removed 2 bases at V and 5 bases at J, leaving 0 bases unmatched.

Regarding this clone: Different DNA sequences within this sample yield the same CDR3. The chain employs TRBV27 and TRBJ2-7; TRBD2 might be the D (5 bases). The V and J ends lost 2 bases and 4 bases respectively, with 12 bases between them. The CDR3 runs to 14 residues. Germline V gene lookup returns CDR1 MNHEY and CDR2 SMNVEV (reference sequence). The DNA of the CDR3 is TGTGCCAGCAGTTTAGGGCTAGCCGGGTACGAGCAGTACTTC. Its translation: CASSLGLAGYEQYF.

The V and J genes are TRBV7-2 and TRBJ2-1, with D perhaps being TRBD1 or TRBD2 (6 bases each). The CDR3 consists of 13 residues. The germline gives CDR1 SGHTA, CDR2 FQGNSA. The V end lost 4 bases, the J end lost 10 bases, and 14 bases lay between the germline ends. This CDR3 is CASSSSEGGEQFF. CDR3 in DNA: TGTGCCAGCAGCTCCTCCGAAGGGGGGGAGCAGTTCTTC.

This chain links TRBV7-2 with TRBJ1-1; D is uncertain. The CDR3 has 13 amino acids. Germline values: CDR1 SGHTA, CDR2 FQGNSA. Trimming shortened V by 5 bases and J by 7 bases, and 14 bases separated the two germline ends. CDR3 bases: TGTGCCAGCAGCCTCCGCCCTGCCAGTGAAGCTTTCTTT. Amino acid sequence: CASSLRPASEAFF.

This chain connects TRBV9 to TRBJ2-7; a possible D gene is TRBD2 (6 bases). Trimming took off 4 bases at V and 2 bases at J, with 16 bases between the two ends. The CDR3 totals 15 residues. Germline CDR1 and CDR2: SGDLS and YYNGEE. The CDR3, as DNA: TGTGCCAGCAGCCCCTCCGGACTAACGGCCTACGAGCAGTACTTC. Protein: CASSPSGLTAYEQYF.

The chain links TRBV6-1 to TRBJ1-4, with D perhaps TRBD1 (6 bases). Trimming pared 7 bases from V and 4 bases from J, leaving 13 bases between. Germline CDR1 MNHNS, CDR2 SASEGT. This CDR3 has 14 amino acids. The chain's CDR3 is CASKADRNNEKLFF. CDR3 nucleotide sequence: TGTGCCAGCAAGGCGGACAGAAATAATGAAAAACTGTTTTTT.

J is TRBJ2-1 and V is TRBV28, with 14 nucleotides matching TRBD2. CDR3 length: 17 amino acids. Germline V lookup: CDR1 MDHEN, CDR2 SYDVKM. V shed 5 bases and J 6 bases; nucleotides not matched to a gene: 9. The CDR3 here is CASSPSPGLAGVNEQFF. The CDR3 bases are TGTGCCAGCAGTCCTTCTCCGGGACTAGCGGGAGTCAATGAGCAGTTCTTC.

This clone appeared a single time. The sample contains more than one DNA sequence encoding this CDR3. The chain links TRBV6-5 to TRBJ2-1; no clear D gene. The CDR3 loop spans 11 amino acids. Germline CDR1 MNHEY, CDR2 SVGAGI. V lost 2 bases to trimming and J lost 6 bases, with 2 bases between them. CDR3 residues: CASSYSNEQFF. CDR3 DNA sequence: TGTGCCAGCAGTTACAGCAATGAGCAGTTCTTC.

The chain employs TRBV12-5 and TRBJ1-4; weak D call: TRBD1 (5 bases). This CDR3 has 17 residues. Per the germline V gene, CDR1 is LGHNT and CDR2 is FRNRAP. V shed 1 base and J shed 0 bases, with 12 bases lying between them. CDR3 sequence (DNA): TGTGCTAGTGGTTTGGATACACAGGCTTCAACTAATGAAAAACTGTTTTTT. It yields the protein CASGLDTQASTNEKLFF.

The V and J genes are TRBV5-4 and TRBJ2-2; tentative D call: TRBD2 (5 bases). The germline V gene encodes CDR1 SGHNT and CDR2 YYREEE (reference sequence). The length of the CDR3 is 14 residues. V was clipped by 4 bases and J by 8 bases, with 15 bases between them. The CDR3 nucleotides are TGTGCCAGCAGCGTGAACCCGAGGGAGGGGGAGCTGTTTTTT. This encodes CASSVNPREGELFF.

The CDR3 spells CASSQTGNNEQFF. CDR3 coding DNA: TGTGCCAGCAGCCAAACCGGTAACAATGAGCAGTTCTTC. The chain has TRBV7-3 and TRBJ2-1; D ambiguous. Trimming cost V 5 bases and J 5 bases, with 10 bases left between them. Germline loops: CDR1 SGHTA, CDR2 FQGTGA. This CDR3 region has 13 residues.

This chain's CDR3 is CASSMGLAEMTGELFF. The DNA of the CDR3 is TGTGCCAGTAGTATGGGACTAGCGGAGATGACCGGGGAGCTGTTTTTT. The chain links TRBV19 to TRBJ2-2; 11 bases agree with TRBD2. The germline gives CDR1 LNHDA, CDR2 SQIVND (reference sequence). J was trimmed by 5 bases and V by 3 bases; bases with no gene match: 5. The CDR3 consists of 16 residues.

The chain has TRBV7-5 and TRBJ1-1; no DNA check was done on the table's D call, TRBD1. TRBV7-5 is given as a pseudogene. CDR3 length equals 13 residues. CDR3 residues: CVRSLATGTEAFF. The CDR3 coding sequence is TGTGTCAGAAGCTTAGCCACAGGGACTGAAGCTTTCTTT.

The chain is built from TRBV7-2 and TRBJ2-5, with D tentatively TRBD1 (6 bases). CDR1 SGHTA and CDR2 FQGNSA come from the germline V gene. This CDR3 comprises 15 residues. Trimming pared 2 bases from V and 5 bases from J, leaving 15 bases between. CDR3 region: CASSLTGNPGETQYF. CDR3 in DNA: TGTGCCAGCAGCTTAACAGGGAACCCCGGGGAGACCCAGTACTTC.

The chain combines TRBV10-3 with TRBJ2-5; D is uncertain. Germline V gene data show CDR1 as ENHRY and CDR2 as SYGVKD. The CDR3 sequence is 12 residues long. V dropped 4 bases and J dropped 5 bases, with 8 bases sitting between them. CDR3 sequence: CAISGTGETQYF. The DNA for the CDR3 is TGTGCCATCAGTGGTACCGGGGAGACCCAGTACTTC.

The chain recombines TRBV4-2 with TRBJ2-2; TRBD1 aligns across 12 bases. V lost 1 base, J lost 6 bases, and 6 bases stayed unmatched. Germline V gives CDR1 LGHNA, CDR2 YNFKEQ. This CDR3 is built from 17 residues. The CDR3 sequence: CASSQVAGQGASGELFF. For the CDR3, the DNA is TGTGCCAGCAGCCAAGTTGCGGGACAGGGGGCATCCGGGGAGCTGTTTTTT.

The rearrangement uses TRBV7-2 and TRBJ2-3; 13 bases align to TRBD2. Germline-derived CDR1 and CDR2 are SGHTA and FQGNSA. The J segment lost 8 bases and the V segment lost 2 bases, leaving 13 bases of the junction unmatched. This CDR3 spans 18 amino acids. CDR3 residues: CASSLPRLAGGHGGTQYF. DNA of the CDR3: TGTGCCAGCAGCTTACCCCGACTAGCGGGAGGCCATGGTGGTACGCAGTATTTT.

This chain connects TRBV5-1 to TRBJ2-3, with a possible D match to TRBD2 (6 bases). V lost 0 bases, J lost 3 bases, and 14 bases lay in between. In germline, CDR1 is SGHRS, CDR2 YFSETQ. This CDR3 region has 16 residues. The CDR3 region has the DNA TGCGCCAGCAGCTTGGGACTAGGTTTTAATACAGATACGCAGTATTTT. Encoded protein: CASSLGLGFNTDTQYF. Filled out from reference TRBV5-1 and TRBJ2-3, the complete variable domain reads KAGVTQTPRYLIKTRGQQVTLSCSPISGHRSVSWYQQTPGQGLQFLFEYFSETQRNKGNFPGRFSGRQFSNSRSEMNVSTLELGDSALYLCASSLGLGFNTDTQYFGPGTRLTVL.

CDR3 nucleotide sequence: TGTGCCAGCAGCTACCGGACAGGGGGCATTTCGTACGAGCAGTACTTC. It yields the protein CASSYRTGGISYEQYF. The chain links TRBV14 to TRBJ2-7; 11 nucleotides agree with TRBD1. J was trimmed by 4 bases and V by 5 bases; bases with no gene match: 10. The CDR3 has 16 amino acids. The germline V gene encodes CDR1 SGHDN and CDR2 FVKESK.

This chain connects TRBV9 to TRBJ2-3, with TRBD2 as a possible D gene (6 bases). Deletions cut 4 bases from V and 0 bases from J, with 9 bases between. This CDR3 region has 14 residues. Looked up from germline, CDR1 is SGDLS and CDR2 is YYNGEE. This CDR3 is CASSREASTDTQYF. CDR3 in DNA: TGTGCCAGCAGCAGGGAGGCTAGCACAGATACGCAGTATTTT.

In its sample, this clone was seen once. The CDR3: CASSHGRPPTYEQYF. The CDR3, as DNA: TGTGCCAGCAGCCATGGGAGACCACCAACGTACGAGCAGTACTTC. The chain joins TRBV14 to TRBJ2-7, with a possible D match to TRBD2 (5 bases). CDR1 is SGHDN and CDR2 is FVKESK in the germline V gene. Deletions cut 3 bases from V and 4 bases from J, with 16 bases between. This CDR3 spans 15 amino acids.